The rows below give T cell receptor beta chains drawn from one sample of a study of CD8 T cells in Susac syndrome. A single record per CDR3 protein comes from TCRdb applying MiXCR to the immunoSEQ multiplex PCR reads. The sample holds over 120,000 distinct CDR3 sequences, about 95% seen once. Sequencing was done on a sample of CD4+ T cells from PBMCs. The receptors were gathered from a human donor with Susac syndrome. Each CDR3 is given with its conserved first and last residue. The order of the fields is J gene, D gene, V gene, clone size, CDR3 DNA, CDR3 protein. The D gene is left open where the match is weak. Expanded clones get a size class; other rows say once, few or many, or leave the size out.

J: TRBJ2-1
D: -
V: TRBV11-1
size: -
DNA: TGTGCCAGCAGCCCAAGGGGGACTGCTTTGTACAATGAGCAGTTCTTC
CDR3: CASSPRGTALYNEQFF

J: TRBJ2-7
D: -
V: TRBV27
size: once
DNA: TGTGCCAGCACCCTAACCTACGAGCAGTACTTC
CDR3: CASTLTYEQYF

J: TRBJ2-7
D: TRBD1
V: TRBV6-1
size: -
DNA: TGTGCCAGCAGCCCGACAGGGGGCCGCCGCTCCGCGGGCTACGAGCAGTACTTC
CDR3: CASSPTGGRRSAGYEQYF

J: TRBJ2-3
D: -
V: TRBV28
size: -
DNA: TGTGCCAGCAGTTTGAAGAGATACACAGATACGCAGTATTTT
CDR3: CASSLKRYTDTQYF

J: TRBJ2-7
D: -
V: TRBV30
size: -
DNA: TGTGCCTGGAGTGAAGGACTCCCGTCTTACGAGCAGTACTTC
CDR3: CAWSEGLPSYEQYF

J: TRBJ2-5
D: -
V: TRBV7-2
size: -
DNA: TGTGCCAGCAGCCCCAACGGGGGTATGGTCCAAGAGACCCAGTACTTC
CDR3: CASSPNGGMVQETQYF

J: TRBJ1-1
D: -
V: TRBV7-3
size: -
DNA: TGTGCCAGCAGCCCAAGAGGTGGTGACACTGAAGCTTTCTTT
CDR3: CASSPRGGDTEAFF

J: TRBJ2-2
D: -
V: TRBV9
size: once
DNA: TGTGCCAGCAGCCCAAGAACTTGGGCAGGGGAGGGCAACGGGGAGCTGTTTTTT
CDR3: CASSPRTWAGEGNGELFF

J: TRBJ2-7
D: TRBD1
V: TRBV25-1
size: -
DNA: TGTGCCAGCAGTCCGACTACACTGTTAGACAGGGATGTCCACGAGCAGTACTTC
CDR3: CASSPTTLLDRDVHEQYF

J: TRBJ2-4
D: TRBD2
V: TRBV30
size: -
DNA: TGTGCCTGGAGTGTGGGGACTAGCGGCCTCATTCAGTACTTC
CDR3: CAWSVGTSGLIQYF

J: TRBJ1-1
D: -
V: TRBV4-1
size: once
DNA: TGCGCCAGCAGCCAAGATCACACGGAAAACACTGAAGCTTTCTTT
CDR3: CASSQDHTENTEAFF

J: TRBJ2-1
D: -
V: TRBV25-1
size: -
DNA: TGTGCCAGCAGTGGGTTCCATGTGACAAATTACAATGAGCAGTTCTTC
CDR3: CASSGFHVTNYNEQFF

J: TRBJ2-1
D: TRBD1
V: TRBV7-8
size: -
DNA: TGTGCCAGCACCTTGGAGACAGGGGCGTACAATGAGCAGTTCTTC
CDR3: CASTLETGAYNEQFF

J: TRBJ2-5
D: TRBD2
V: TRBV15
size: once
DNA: TGTGCCACCAGCAGAGAGCCCCATACTCAGCGGGGATCATCGGCCCAGTACTTC
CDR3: CATSREPHTQRGSSAQYF

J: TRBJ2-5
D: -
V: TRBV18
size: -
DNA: TGTGCCAGCTCACGGGACGGGGGCACAAGGGAGACCCAGTACTTC
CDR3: CASSRDGGTRETQYF

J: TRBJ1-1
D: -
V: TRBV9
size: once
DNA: TGTGCCAGCAGCGTAGTGGCCGGGGTAGCTTTCTTT
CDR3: CASSVVAGVAFF

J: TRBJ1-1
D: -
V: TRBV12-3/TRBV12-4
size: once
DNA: TGTGCCAGCAGTTTAAAGTTGGGGGGCACTGAAGCTTTCTTT
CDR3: CASSLKLGGTEAFF